This is a list of T cell receptor beta chains from one sample in a study of T cell repertoires in cytomegalovirus infection. MiXCR was run by TCRdb on the reads, yielding one entry per CDR3 protein. The sample shows fewer than 550,000 distinct CDR3 sequences, roughly 31% of them seen only once. Sequencing was carried out using PBMCs. These receptors came from a human donor in good health (CMV status not recorded). Some clones in this sample may be carry-over from other donors' samples. Both conserved end residues are part of each CDR3. D genes are given only for firm matches. A clone size is listed for some rows: how often the clone was seen (once, few, many), or a class if it is expanded.

clone size	V gene	D gene	J gene	CDR3 DNA	CDR3 protein
few	TRBV5-5	.	TRBJ1-2	TGTGCCAGCAGTTCTCCCCTGCAGGAATTTAACTATGGCTACACCTTC	CASSSPLQEFNYGYTF
.	TRBV4-2	.	TRBJ2-6	TGTGCCAGCAGCCAACACCCCTCTGGGGCCAACGTCCTGACTTTC	CASSQHPSGANVLTF
.	TRBV7-2	.	TRBJ2-2	TGTGCCAGCAGCTTAGGCAGAGTGCGCGGGGAGCTGTTTTTT	CASSLGRVRGELFF
.	TRBV24-1	TRBD2	TRBJ2-2	TGTGCCACCAGTGATTGGCTAGCGGGGGCTAACACCGGGGAGCTGTTTTTT	CATSDWLAGANTGELFF
few	TRBV4-3	TRBD1	TRBJ2-1	TGCGCCAGCAGCCAAGCTGGGACAGGGGGGTCGGGTGAGCAGTTCTTC	CASSQAGTGGSGEQFF
many	TRBV7-2	.	TRBJ2-3	TGTGCCAGCAGCCCGCGACCGCCGGGCTTTAGCACAGATACGCAGTATTTT	CASSPRPPGFSTDTQYF
few	TRBV27	.	TRBJ1-5	TGTGCCAGCAGTAACCGACAGGACTATCAGCCCCAGCATTTT	CASSNRQDYQPQHF
many	TRBV7-8	.	TRBJ2-2	TGTGCCAGCAGCACTGGAACGAACACCGGGGAGCTGTTTTTT	CASSTGTNTGELFF
few	TRBV7-9	TRBD1	TRBJ1-5	TGTGCCAGCAGCTTAGGAGACAGGGCTTCATCTAGCAATCAGCCCCAGCATTTT	CASSLGDRASSSNQPQHF
.	TRBV5-1	.	TRBJ2-3	TGCGCCAGCAGCTTAGGGCCTACCACAGATACGCAGTATTTT	CASSLGPTTDTQYF
.	TRBV7-2	TRBD1	TRBJ1-1	TGTGCCAGCAGCTTATCGACAGGGGTGAGGACTGAAGCTTTATTT	CASSLSTGVRTEALF
many	TRBV7-2	TRBD1	TRBJ1-2	TGTGCCAGCAGAACACCGGGACAGGCTATCTATGGCTACACCTTC	CASRTPGQAIYGYTF
.	TRBV7-6	TRBD2	TRBJ2-3	TGTGCCAGCAGCCCGAACAGCGGGGGGGCCAAAGATACGCAGTATTTT	CASSPNSGGAKDTQYF
many	TRBV10-1	.	TRBJ1-2	TGTGCCAGCAGTGGGACCGACTATGGCTACACCTTC	CASSGTDYGYTF
.	TRBV29-1	TRBD2	TRBJ2-5	TGCAGCGTTGAATCTCGGGAGGACCAAGAGACCCAGTACTTC	CSVESREDQETQYF
.	TRBV6-5	TRBD1	TRBJ1-2	TGTGCCAGCACTGCTGACAGGGGGCTTGGCTACACCTTC	CASTADRGLGYTF
.	TRBV5-1	.	TRBJ1-1	TGCGCCAGCGAACAGGGTGGGGGCCTTAACACTGAAGCTTTCTTT	CASEQGGGLNTEAFF
.	TRBV10-2	TRBD2	TRBJ2-1	TGCGCCAGCAGAACTAGCGGGGGGGCCGTGGGGCAGTTCTTC	CASRTSGGAVGQFF
once	TRBV10-3	.	TRBJ1-2	TGTGCCATCAGTGAGTCGGGAACGGGACCCGCGTATGGCTACACCTTC	CAISESGTGPAYGYTF
few	TRBV6-1	.	TRBJ1-5	TGTGCCAGCAGTGAAGGGTTTATGGGCAATCAGCCCCAGCATTTT	CASSEGFMGNQPQHF
few	TRBV4-1	TRBD2	TRBJ2-7	TGCGCCAGCAGCCAGCTAGCGGGGGACCATAGTACCTACTCCTACGAGCAGTACTTC	CASSQLAGDHSTYSYEQYF
.	TRBV6-1	.	TRBJ1-5	TGTGCCAGCAGAACCATGGGAGGCAATCAGCCCCAGCATTTT	CASRTMGGNQPQHF
many	TRBV6-5	TRBD1	TRBJ2-7	TGTGCCAGCACCTACGATGAGGGGGCCTCTTCCGACGAGCAGTACTTC	CASTYDEGASSDEQYF
.	TRBV24-1	TRBD2	TRBJ2-3	TGTGCCACCAGTTCGACTAGCGGGAGTACCGGGGATACGCAGTATTTT	CATSSTSGSTGDTQYF
few	TRBV12-3/TRBV12-4	.	TRBJ2-1	TGTGCCAGCAGTTCCCGAAGGGGAGGAGGGCCGACTAGCTCCTACAATGAGCAGTTCTTC	CASSSRRGGGPTSSYNEQFF
.	TRBV29-1	.	TRBJ2-5	TGCAGCTCCATGACCGAAGAGACCCAGTACTTC	CSSMTEETQYF
.	TRBV5-1	TRBD1	TRBJ1-1	TGCGCCAGCAGCGGGACCGACAGGGGCCCACTGAACACTGAAGCTTTCTTT	CASSGTDRGPLNTEAFF
.	TRBV12-3/TRBV12-4	TRBD2	TRBJ2-5	TGTGCCAGCAGTTTAGGGCTAGCGGGGACTCTAGAGACCCAGTACTTC	CASSLGLAGTLETQYF
few	TRBV7-2	.	TRBJ1-2	TGTGCCAGCAGCCCAACACCGGGTTTTGGCTACACCTTC	CASSPTPGFGYTF
few	TRBV2	TRBD2	TRBJ2-5	TGTGCCAGCAGAGGACTAGCTCAAGAGACCCAGTACTTC	CASRGLAQETQYF
few	TRBV4-1	TRBD2	TRBJ2-1	TGCGCCAGCAGCCTAGCGGGGGGGCCGGAGCAGTTCTTC	CASSLAGGPEQFF
.	TRBV5-6	TRBD1	TRBJ2-1	TGTGCCAGCACCACCCGGACAGGGGGGTTCGGGGGGCAGTTCTTC	CASTTRTGGFGGQFF